Presented here are 28 T cell receptor beta chains from one specimen sequenced in a study of CD8 T cell repertoires and HIV-1 epitope variants. Antigens for these TCRs are unknown. Assay: immunoSEQ multiplex PCR; the TCRdb copy retains only in-frame clones and omits some. The sample lists under 4,000 clones; under 80% were seen once. Material: cultured CD8+ T cells derived from PBMCs. These receptor sequences come from a male donor with HIV.

The sample holds one count of this clone. The V call is TRBV6-1, the J call TRBJ1-1; 7 nucleotides align to TRBD1. The CDR3 contains 15 residues. Germline V gives CDR1 MNHNS, CDR2 SASEGT. V gave up 5 bases and J gave up 5 bases; unmatched junction bases: 11. DNA of the CDR3: TGTGCCAGCAGTACTAGACAGGGCGCGTTGACTGAAGCTTTCTTT. It yields the protein CASSTRQGALTEAFF.

This clone was seen only a few times. The V and J genes are TRBV6-6 and TRBJ2-1; 10 bases match TRBD1. From germline, CDR1 is MNHNY and CDR2 SVGAGI (reference sequence). After removal of 2 bases from V and 5 bases from J, the junction contained 6 bases not matched to a gene. CDR3 length equals 16 residues. The CDR3 is CASSYGGDRGHNEQFF. CDR3 sequence (DNA): TGTGCCAGCAGTTACGGGGGGGACAGGGGCCACAATGAGCAGTTCTTC.

The chain carries TRBV28 and TRBJ1-4; 12 nucleotides align to TRBD1. This CDR3 contains 20 residues. The ends lost 5 bases at V and 0 bases at J; junction bases unmatched: 13. The germline gives CDR1 MDHEN, CDR2 SYDVKM. The CDR3 nucleotides read TGTGCCAGCAGTCTTCCGGGACAGGGGGCGGATTACACAACTAATGAAAAACTGTTTTTT. The encoded protein is CASSLPGQGADYTTNEKLFF.

The V and J genes are TRBV9 and TRBJ2-3, with TRBD2 matching 16 bases. Germline V gene lookup returns CDR1 SGDLS and CDR2 YYNGEE. The CDR3 runs 14 residues. After removal of 3 bases from V and 15 bases from J, the junction contained 7 bases not matched to a gene. The CDR3 nucleotides read TGTGCCAGCAGCGGCGGGACTAGCGGGGGGGATCGATATTTT. Protein sequence: CASSGGTSGGDRYF.

The gene calls are TRBV4-3 and TRBJ1-2, with D possibly matching TRBD1 (5 bases). Germline lookup yields CDR1 LGHNA and CDR2 YSLEER. This CDR3 has 17 amino acids. Trimming took 0 bases from V and 2 from J, leaving 16 bases between them. CDR3 nucleotide sequence: TGCGCCAGCAGCCAAGAGAGTGGGACTTACTGGAACTATGGCTACACCTTC. Encoded protein: CASSQESGTYWNYGYTF.

This clone came up once. The rearrangement links TRBV19 to TRBJ2-1; 8 nucleotides align to TRBD1. J was trimmed by 9 bases and V by 3 bases; bases with no gene match: 4. CDR1 is LNHDA, CDR2 SQIVND, per germline (reference sequence). The CDR3 runs 13 residues. CDR3 residues: CASSISGGVEQFF. Written as DNA, the CDR3 is TGTGCCAGTAGTATCTCAGGGGGCGTTGAGCAGTTCTTC.

The V gene is TRBV6-1, the J gene TRBJ2-2, with D perhaps being TRBD1 or TRBD2 (5 bases each). CDR1 is MNHNS, CDR2 SASEGT, per germline. The length of the CDR3 is 13 residues. Between the trimmed V and J ends, which lost 7 bases and 7 bases, there was a span of 13 bases. The CDR3: CASKPGTNGELFF. Here the CDR3 DNA reads TGTGCCAGCAAGCCCGGGACCAACGGGGAGCTGTTTTTT.

This clone has just one count. The chain employs TRBV4-1 and TRBJ1-1, with TRBD1 as a possible D gene (6 bases). The CDR3 totals 14 residues. V lost 1 base and J 5 bases, leaving 11 bases between the germline ends. CDR1 and CDR2 from the germline V gene are MGHRA and YSYEKL. The CDR3 reads CASSQGKGGTEAFF. DNA of the CDR3: TGCGCCAGCAGCCAAGGGAAGGGGGGAACTGAAGCTTTCTTT.

This clone was seen a handful of times. DNA of the CDR3: TGCGCCAGCAGCCAAGAGGGGGACAGGGGGTACACAGATACGCAGTATTTT. This translates into CASSQEGDRGYTDTQYF. The chain recombines TRBV4-1 with TRBJ2-3; TRBD1 matches at 11 bases. Looked up from germline, CDR1 is MGHRA and CDR2 is YSYEKL. CDR3 size: 17 residues. V was pared by 0 bases and J by 2 bases, with 4 bases of the junction left unmatched.

The CDR3 loop is CASSVDENTEAFF. In nucleotides, the CDR3 is TGTGCCAGCAGCGTAGATGAGAACACTGAAGCTTTCTTT. The genes are TRBV9 and TRBJ1-1; no definite D call. The germline V gene encodes CDR1 SGDLS and CDR2 YYNGEE. V was shortened by 0 bases and J by 1 base, with 4 bases between the two germline ends. This CDR3 has 13 amino acids.

The CDR3 sequence is CASSFVEFEAGELFF. In DNA, the CDR3 is TGTGCCAGCAGCTTCGTGGAGTTTGAGGCCGGGGAGCTGTTTTTT. The V call is TRBV7-9, the J call TRBJ2-2; D is unresolved. The CDR3 loop spans 15 amino acids. Germline CDR1 and CDR2: SEHNR and FQNEAQ (reference sequence). V lost 3 bases and J 6 bases, leaving 14 bases between the germline ends. The whole variable domain, remainder taken from reference TRBV7-9 and TRBJ2-2, is DTGVSQNPRHKITKRGQNVTFRCDPISEHNRLYWYRQTLGQGPEFLTYFQNEAQLEKSRLLSDRFSAERPKGSFSTLEIQRTEQGDSAMYLCASSFVEFEAGELFFGEGSRLTVL.

The J gene is TRBJ2-7, the V gene TRBV28; weak D call: TRBD1 (5 bases). In germline, CDR1 is MDHEN, CDR2 SYDVKM. Trimming stripped 8 bases from V and 2 bases from J, with 10 bases between. The CDR3 is 12 amino acids. CDR3 in amino acids: CASVDSPYEQYF. The CDR3 DNA reads TGTGCCAGCGTCGACAGTCCCTACGAGCAGTACTTC.

The J gene is TRBJ2-1, the V gene TRBV6-5; 16 bases are shared with TRBD2. The CDR3 is 16 residues long. V was pared by 0 bases and J by 7 bases, with 0 bases of the junction left unmatched. Looked up from germline, CDR1 is MNHEY and CDR2 is SVGAGI. The CDR3 region is CASSYSGLAGGNEQFF. CDR3 nucleotide sequence: TGTGCCAGCAGTTACTCGGGACTAGCGGGGGGGAATGAGCAGTTCTTC.

The genes are TRBV25-1 and TRBJ2-1; D possibly matches TRBD1 or TRBD2 (5 bases each). The V gene lost 7 bases and the J gene lost 8 bases, with 15 bases spanning the gap. The germline V gene has CDR1 MGHDK and CDR2 SYGVNS. CDR3 size: 13 residues. CDR3 coding DNA: TGTGCCAGCAATCAGGGACCGGGCGATGAGCAGTTCTTC. Protein sequence: CASNQGPGDEQFF.

This chain links TRBV10-2 with TRBJ2-7, with 7 bases matching TRBD2. Germline V CDR1 and CDR2: WSHSY, SAAADI. V was clipped by 3 bases and J by 2 bases; unmatched bases: 7. There are 15 residues in the CDR3. The CDR3 nucleotides read TGCGCCAGCAGTGATTCGCAACTAGCGACCTACGAGCAGTACTTC. This gives the protein CASSDSQLATYEQYF.

The J gene is TRBJ2-7, the V gene TRBV15; D gene unclear. The CDR3 length is 14 residues. Deletions cut 0 bases from V and 3 bases from J, with 9 bases between. Germline CDR1 is LNHNV and CDR2 is YYDKDF (reference sequence). The CDR3 region is CATSRDEGSYEQYF. In DNA, the CDR3 is TGTGCCACCAGCAGAGATGAAGGCAGCTACGAGCAGTACTTC.

This chain uses TRBV4-3 with TRBJ2-3; D possibly matches TRBD1 or TRBD2 (6 bases each). V lost 1 base to trimming and J lost 2 bases, with 13 bases between them. The germline V gene has CDR1 LGHNA and CDR2 YSLEER. The CDR3 is 16 amino acids. CDR3 residues: CASSQAPGASTDTQYF. CDR3 DNA sequence: TGCGCCAGCAGCCAAGCTCCGGGGGCTTCCACAGATACGCAGTATTTT.

This clone is classed as medium-sized (0.01 to 0.1%). V usage is TRBV13 and J usage is TRBJ1-3; the D gene is possibly TRBD1 (5 bases). The germline V gene encodes CDR1 PRHDT and CDR2 FYEKMQ (reference sequence). Trimming pared 5 bases from V and 0 bases from J, leaving 17 bases between. The CDR3 is 17 residues long. In DNA form, the CDR3 reads TGTGCCAGCAGCGGTGGATTTGGGGCTAGCTCTGGAAACACCATATATTTT. Its translation is CASSGGFGASSGNTIYF.

This clone came up a few times. The chain carries TRBV7-2 and TRBJ1-2; D is unclear. CDR3 size: 14 residues. Germline V gives CDR1 SGHTA, CDR2 FQGNSA. Trimming stripped 3 bases from V and 1 base from J, with 9 bases between. The DNA of the CDR3 is TGTGCCAGCAGCTTGGACGGTTTTAACTATGGCTACACCTTC. It encodes CASSLDGFNYGYTF.

V usage is TRBV6-6 and J usage is TRBJ2-3, with 12 bases that match TRBD2. Losses at the gene ends were 6 bases for V and 2 bases for J; bases not matched to a gene: 6. Germline CDR1 reads MNHNY; CDR2 reads SVGAGI (reference sequence). CDR3 length: 16 amino acids. The CDR3: CASSSGLAGSTDTQYF. DNA of the CDR3: TGTGCCAGCAGCTCCGGACTAGCGGGATCCACAGATACGCAGTATTTT.

The V gene is TRBV19, the J gene TRBJ1-5; no reliable D call. CDR1 and CDR2 (germline): LNHDA, SQIVND (reference sequence). Trimming stripped 6 bases from V and 4 bases from J, with 16 bases between. This CDR3 has 15 residues. The chain's CDR3 is CASSPGFALNQPQHF. CDR3 coding DNA: TGTGCCAGTAGCCCCGGGTTCGCCCTTAATCAGCCCCAGCATTTT.

This chain uses TRBV28 with TRBJ2-5; D is ambiguous. The CDR3 length is 17 residues. Germline V CDR1 and CDR2: MDHEN, SYDVKM. With 4 bases removed from V and 7 bases from J, the gap between germline ends came to 25 bases. In nucleotides, the CDR3 is TGTGCCAGCAGTTACCACCGTCGGGCCGCGGAACCGGGGACCCAGTACTTC. Translating it yields CASSYHRRAAEPGTQYF.

The chain recombines TRBV19 with TRBJ1-6, with 7 bases aligning to TRBD1. Germline loops: CDR1 LNHDA, CDR2 SQIVND (reference sequence). Trimming cost V 5 bases and J 5 bases; bases outside gene matches: 3. The CDR3 sequence is 14 residues long. CDR3 nucleotides: TGTGCCAGTAGTGGGACAGCAGATAATTCACCCCTCCACTTT. It codes for CASSGTADNSPLHF.

This rearrangement joins TRBV9 to TRBJ2-1; no firm D call. In germline, CDR1 is SGDLS, CDR2 YYNGEE. This CDR3 comprises 16 residues. V was clipped by 0 bases and J by 0 bases, with 10 bases between them. The CDR3 sequence: CASSVEAGSSYNEQFF. The CDR3 bases are TGTGCCAGCAGCGTAGAAGCCGGTAGCTCCTACAATGAGCAGTTCTTC.

The rearrangement joins TRBV7-6 to TRBJ2-3, with D perhaps matching TRBD2 (6 bases). The V end was cut by 1 base, the J end by 1 base, with 12 bases between. The germline V gene has CDR1 SGHVS and CDR2 FNYEAQ. The CDR3 has 16 residues. The CDR3 here is CASSLGRTIGTDTQYF. In nucleotides, the CDR3 is TGTGCCAGCAGCTTAGGTAGGACTATCGGCACAGATACGCAGTATTTT.

The rearrangement links TRBV6-5 to TRBJ2-5; TRBD1 matches at 8 bases. Per the germline V gene, CDR1 is MNHEY and CDR2 is SVGAGI. V trimming: 5 bases; J trimming: 4 bases; junction bases outside the gene matches: 6. This CDR3 has 14 residues. The CDR3 region has the DNA TGTGCCAGCAGTAATACAGGGGGGCGAGAGACCCAGTACTTC. Translation gives CASSNTGGRETQYF.

The chain links TRBV2 to TRBJ2-1; D is uncertain. V was cut by 6 bases and J by 0 bases, with 12 bases left in between. CDR3 length: 15 residues. CDR1 SNHLY and CDR2 FYNNEI come from the germline V gene. CDR3 protein: CASRMDRSSYNEQFF. CDR3 in DNA: TGTGCCAGCAGGATGGACCGGAGCTCCTACAATGAGCAGTTCTTC. Using reference TRBV2 and TRBJ2-1 for the parts outside the CDR3, the full variable domain is EPEVTQTPSHQVTQMGQEVILRCVPISNHLYFYWYRQILGQKVEFLVSFYNNEISEKSEIFDDQFSVERPDGSNFTLKIRSTKLEDSAMYFCASRMDRSSYNEQFFGPGTRLTVL.

The gene calls are TRBV28 and TRBJ2-7, with D maybe TRBD2 (6 bases). The V and J ends lost 2 bases and 6 bases respectively, with 20 bases between them. CDR1 and CDR2 (germline): MDHEN, SYDVKM. The CDR3 has 16 amino acids. The CDR3 coding sequence is TGTGCCAGCAGTTTACTTCCGGGGGTAGACCCCGGCGAGCAGTACTTC. Protein product: CASSLLPGVDPGEQYF.